Listed below are T cell receptor beta chains from one sample, sequenced in a study of cytomegalovirus exposure and HLA in healthy donors. Libraries were prepared by immunoSEQ multiplex PCR; TCRdb keeps only in-frame clonotypes and omits some of them. The sample yields about 180,000 clones, over 75% seen once. Sequenced: PBMCs. These receptors originate from a woman aged 50 to 60 in good health and CMV-seronegative. The CDR3 runs from the conserved cysteine through the conserved F or W. Expanded clones get a size class; other rows say once, few or many, or leave the size out.

v_call clone_size cdr3_aa
TRBV18 - CASSPPAGVRRETQYF
TRBV5-1 once CASSLPSSTDTQYF
TRBV27 - CASSFSRSYNEQFF
TRBV29-1 - CSVDRSSGPSQYF
TRBV29-1 few CSVGGGQVMETQYF
TRBV7-7 - CASSLVAGGYNEQFF
TRBV10-3 - CAISESSGSPLRHYEQYF
TRBV7-3 - CASSLRGTGLNEQFF
TRBV5-5 - CASSSDKTQPQHF
TRBV5-6 - CASSLFSFGNEQFF
TRBV19 - CASSLRGYTDTQYF
TRBV6-1 - CASSAYRGFYGYTF
TRBV4-3 - CASSLRMAGGATQYF
TRBV7-9 - CASSLASLSYNEQFF
TRBV28 - CASSTRLEAFF
TRBV6-6 - CASSFMANTGELFF
TRBV7-9 few CASSLVGSNTGELFF
TRBV5-6 once CASSLPSGGRDTQYF
TRBV5-5 - CASSLSGQGIIYGYTF
TRBV11-2 - CASSPGVGYTF
TRBV15 - CATSPDRKGYTEAFF
TRBV27 - CASSLGRANYGYTF
TRBV6-7 - CAINPGTGCINYGYTF
TRBV6-5 - CASSPDRLNTEAFF
TRBV5-6 - CASSLYSTLQETQYF
TRBV11-3 - CASSLGKTGVFNEKLFF
TRBV7-8 - CASSTQPGTGMSYGYTF
TRBV6-1 - CASSGKPGQAFNQPQHF
TRBV5-1 few CASFDRDHGYTF
TRBV19 - CASRDSRNTEAFF